This T cell receptor (beta chain) comes out of a study of high-grade serous ovarian cancer treatment subgroups. Study at large: On average, approximately 14,000 reads and about 6,800 unique TCR beta rearrangements were obtained per sample.

Sequencing used immunoSEQ multiplex PCR; TCRdb keeps in-frame clones, though not all of them. The profile shows under 20,000 clones, 73% of them singletons. Tumor samples were taken before definitive surgery or chemotherapy. Trimming at V came to 1 base and at J to 8 bases, leaving 7 bases not matched to a gene. The CDR3 contains 15 residues. Germline CDR1 SGHTA, CDR2 FQGNSA. The TCR originated in a human donor with high-grade serous ovarian cancer. The sample comprised tumor tissue. The genes are TRBV7-2 and TRBJ1-2, with 10 nucleotides matching TRBD1. CDR3 bases: TGTGCCAGCAGCTTAGGTTCTAGACAGGGGGCGGGCTACACCTTC. Translating gives CASSLGSRQGAGYTF.